This is a list of T cell receptor beta chains from one sample in a study of blood T cell repertoires in COVID-19. Sequencing used immunoSEQ multiplex PCR; TCRdb keeps in-frame clones, though not all of them. The table records almost 250,000 clones, around 88% of them present only once. Sequencing input: PBMCs or T cells enriched from blood (not recorded which). The receptors derive from a woman in her 30s who had recovered from COVID-19. The CDR3 runs from the conserved cysteine through the conserved F or W. The D gene is left open where the match is weak.

CDR3aa	v_gene	j_gene	d_gene
CASSSPPGTSTGELFF	TRBV19	TRBJ2-2	TRBD2
CATSRVPGGNQPQHF	TRBV15	TRBJ1-5	NA
CAWSTLRRTNEKLFF	TRBV30	TRBJ1-4	NA
CASSVYPQAEAFF	TRBV9	TRBJ1-1	NA
CASSMGRRGRTEAFF	TRBV19	TRBJ1-1	NA
CATSDRGGQPQHF	TRBV24-1	TRBJ1-5	NA
CASSSFGQGGTQPQHF	TRBV28	TRBJ1-5	TRBD1
CASSPLLDRASDSNYGYTF	TRBV5-6	TRBJ1-2	TRBD1
CASSVGTANNYGYTF	TRBV28	TRBJ1-2	TRBD1
CASSFRDRGETQYF	TRBV5-4	TRBJ2-5	TRBD1
CASSNSLPGGTEAFF	TRBV2	TRBJ1-1	TRBD1
CASSPRTGDGYTF	TRBV18	TRBJ1-2	TRBD1
CASIDVSRGPNYTF	TRBV11-1	TRBJ1-2	TRBD1
CASSLDGFQPQHF	TRBV5-1	TRBJ1-5	NA
CASSIAQHGPGFSYEQYF	TRBV19	TRBJ2-7	NA
CASTEGAGYTF	TRBV10-3	TRBJ1-2	NA
CASSTDRDGYGYTF	TRBV19	TRBJ1-2	TRBD1
CSVARETQYF	TRBV29-1	TRBJ2-5	NA
CAWSVRGLREKLFF	TRBV30	TRBJ1-4	NA